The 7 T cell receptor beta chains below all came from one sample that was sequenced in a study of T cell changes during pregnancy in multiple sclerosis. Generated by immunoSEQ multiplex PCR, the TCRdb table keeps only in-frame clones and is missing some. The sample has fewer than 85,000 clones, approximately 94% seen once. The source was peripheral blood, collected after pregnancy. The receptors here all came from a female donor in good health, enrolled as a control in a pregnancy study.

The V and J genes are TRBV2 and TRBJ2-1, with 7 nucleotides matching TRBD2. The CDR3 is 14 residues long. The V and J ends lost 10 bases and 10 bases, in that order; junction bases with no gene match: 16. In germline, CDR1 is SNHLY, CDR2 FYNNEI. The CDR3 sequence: CANDFTGRRSEQFF. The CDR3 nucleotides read TGTGCCAACGACTTTACCGGGAGGCGCAGCGAGCAGTTCTTC.

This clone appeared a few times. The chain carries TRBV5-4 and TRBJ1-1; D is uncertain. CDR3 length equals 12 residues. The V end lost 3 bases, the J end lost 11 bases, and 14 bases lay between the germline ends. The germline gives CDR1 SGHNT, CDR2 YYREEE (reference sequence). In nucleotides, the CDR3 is TGTGCCAGCAGCTACCTGGCAGCGGCCGCTTTCTTT. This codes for CASSYLAAAAFF.

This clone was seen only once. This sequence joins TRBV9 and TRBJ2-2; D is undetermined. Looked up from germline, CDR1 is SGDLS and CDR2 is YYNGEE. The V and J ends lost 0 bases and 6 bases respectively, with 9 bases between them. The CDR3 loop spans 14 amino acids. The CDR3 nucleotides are TGTGCCAGCAGCGTAGGATTCGAGCCCGGGGAGCTGTTTTTT. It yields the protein CASSVGFEPGELFF.

The CDR3 DNA reads as TGTGCCAGCAGGACGGAGCGGGCAGATACGCAGTATTTT. This encodes CASRTERADTQYF. The gene calls are TRBV27 and TRBJ2-3; TRBD2 might be the D (6 bases). V lost 6 bases to trimming and J lost 4 bases, with 11 bases between them. Germline-derived CDR1 and CDR2 are MNHEY and SMNVEV (reference sequence). This CDR3 region has 13 residues.

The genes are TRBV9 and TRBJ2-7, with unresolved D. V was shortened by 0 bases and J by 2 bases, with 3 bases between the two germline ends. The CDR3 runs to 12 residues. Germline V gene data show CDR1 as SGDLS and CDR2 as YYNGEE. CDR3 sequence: CASSVVTYEQYF. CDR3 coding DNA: TGTGCCAGCAGCGTAGTCACCTACGAGCAGTACTTC.

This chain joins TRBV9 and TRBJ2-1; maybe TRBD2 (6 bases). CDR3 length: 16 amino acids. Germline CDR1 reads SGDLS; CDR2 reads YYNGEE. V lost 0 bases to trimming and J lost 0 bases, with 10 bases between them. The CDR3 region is CASSVGGGISYNEQFF. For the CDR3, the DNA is TGTGCCAGCAGCGTAGGTGGGGGGATCTCCTACAATGAGCAGTTCTTC. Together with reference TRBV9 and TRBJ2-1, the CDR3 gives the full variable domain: DSGVTQTPKHLITATGQRVTLRCSPRSGDLSVYWYQQSLDQGLQFLIQYYNGEERAKGNILERFSAQQFPDLHSELNLSSLELGDSALYFCASSVGGGISYNEQFFGPGTRLTVL.

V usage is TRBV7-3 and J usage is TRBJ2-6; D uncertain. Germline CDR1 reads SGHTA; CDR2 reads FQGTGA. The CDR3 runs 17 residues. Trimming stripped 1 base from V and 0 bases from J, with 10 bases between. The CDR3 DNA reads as TGTGCCAGCAGCTTAATCCCACAGAGCTCTGGGGCCAACGTCCTGACTTTC. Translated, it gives CASSLIPQSSGANVLTF.